One sample yielded the 4 T cell receptor beta chains listed below, sequenced in a study of shared clonotypes between healthy human individuals. Produced via immunoSEQ multiplex PCR; TCRdb's table is partial and in-frame only. The table records about 980,000 clones, more than 75% of them present only once. Sequenced sample: memory CD4+ T cells sorted from blood. Described subset: CD45RA-negative fraction. These receptors were collected from a man aged 18 to 35 in good health.

This chain joins TRBV29-1 and TRBJ1-2; the D gene is possibly TRBD1 (6 bases). Germline V gives CDR1 SQVTM, CDR2 ANQGSEA. The V and J ends lost 7 bases and 1 base respectively, with 10 bases between them. This CDR3 has 12 residues. The CDR3: CSGGQYNYGYTF. CDR3 in DNA: TGCAGCGGCGGACAGTATAACTATGGCTACACCTTC.

V and J are TRBV7-9 and TRBJ2-6, with D possibly being TRBD2 (5 bases). Germline CDR1 reads SEHNR; CDR2 reads FQNEAQ (reference sequence). CDR3 length: 15 residues. Trimming stripped 5 bases from V and 2 bases from J, with 10 bases between. The CDR3, as DNA: TGTGCCAGCAGCCGCGCGGGTGCTGGGGCCAACGTCCTGACTTTC. Residues: CASSRAGAGANVLTF.

V gene TRBV4-1 combines with J gene TRBJ2-2; D may be TRBD1 (6 bases). CDR1 is MGHRA and CDR2 is YSYEKL in the germline V gene. V dropped 4 bases and J dropped 2 bases, with 14 bases sitting between them. CDR3 length: 16 amino acids. CDR3 loop: CASSPEGHSNTGELFF. The CDR3 coding sequence is TGCGCCAGCAGCCCAGAGGGACACTCCAACACCGGGGAGCTGTTTTTT.

V gene TRBV30 combines with J gene TRBJ2-6; D is unresolved. This CDR3 has 16 amino acids. Germline V gene sequence: CDR1 GTSNPN, CDR2 SVGIG (reference sequence). The V and J ends lost 4 bases and 0 bases respectively, with 13 bases between them. This chain's CDR3 is CAWNRGGNSGANVLTF. The CDR3 coding sequence is TGTGCCTGGAATCGTGGCGGCAACTCTGGGGCCAACGTCCTGACTTTC.